The 25 T cell receptor beta chains below all came from one sample that was sequenced in a study of T cell changes during pregnancy in multiple sclerosis. TCRdb keeps only in-frame clones here, not all; method: immunoSEQ multiplex PCR. The sample carries 30,000 to 35,000 clones, around nine tenths recorded once. Sequencing was performed on CD4+ T cells from peripheral blood mononuclear cells, taken in the second trimester of pregnancy. The receptors were sampled from a female donor in good health, enrolled as a control in a pregnancy study.

The chain links TRBV18 to TRBJ2-2, with 7 nucleotides matching TRBD1. Looked up from germline, CDR1 is KGHSH and CDR2 is LQKENI. CDR3 length: 15 residues. V shed 6 bases and J 4 bases; nucleotides not matched to a gene: 8. CDR3 coding DNA: TGTGCCAGCTCGCCAACAGGGGCCGCCACCGGGGAGCTGTTTTTT. Translating it yields CASSPTGAATGELFF.

The chain carries TRBV30 and TRBJ2-6; no clear D. Germline V gene lookup returns CDR1 GTSNPN and CDR2 SVGIG (reference sequence). Trimming shortened V by 4 bases and J by 0 bases, and 10 bases separated the two germline ends. The CDR3 is 15 residues long. CDR3 bases: TGTGCCTGGATTCCGTCTTTCTCTGGGGCCAACGTCCTGACTTTC. Encoded protein: CAWIPSFSGANVLTF. The variable domain in full, completed from reference TRBV30 and TRBJ2-6, reads SQTIHQWPATLVQPVGSPLSLECTVEGTSNPNLYWYRQAAGRGLQLLFYSVGIGQISSEVPQNLSASRPQDRQFILSSKKLLLSDSGFYLCAWIPSFSGANVLTFGAGSRLTVL.

The chain links TRBV5-1 to TRBJ2-3; 16 bases agree with TRBD2. This CDR3 region has 18 residues. CDR1 SGHRS and CDR2 YFSETQ come from the germline V gene. The junction had 9 bases not matched to a gene; V was cut back by 3 bases and J by 5 bases. CDR3 in amino acids: CASSSGLAGGDKGDTQYF. In DNA, the CDR3 is TGCGCCAGCAGCTCGGGACTAGCGGGGGGGGATAAGGGAGATACGCAGTATTTT.

The table lists this clone with a count of one. This rearrangement joins TRBV7-9 to TRBJ2-3; 8 bases are shared with TRBD2. This CDR3 spans 16 amino acids. After removal of 0 bases from V and 3 bases from J, the junction contained 5 bases not matched to a gene. From germline, CDR1 is SEHNR and CDR2 FQNEAQ (reference sequence). The chain's CDR3 is CASSLALGGGTDTQYF. The CDR3 DNA is TGTGCCAGCAGCTTAGCGCTTGGCGGGGGGACAGATACGCAGTATTTT.

J is TRBJ1-3 and V is TRBV10-3; TRBD1 matches at 8 bases. Germline loops: CDR1 ENHRY, CDR2 SYGVKD. CDR3 size: 15 residues. V trimming: 10 bases; J trimming: 2 bases; junction bases outside the gene matches: 10. The CDR3 spells CATSGQGGAGNTIYF. The CDR3 DNA is TGTGCCACCAGCGGACAGGGAGGTGCTGGAAACACCATATATTTT.

The chain uses TRBV18 and TRBJ1-1; D not resolved. The CDR3 consists of 14 residues. Germline V gives CDR1 KGHSH, CDR2 LQKENI. The V end lost 2 bases, the J end lost 2 bases, and 9 bases lay between the germline ends. CDR3 in amino acids: CASSPTQVNTEAFF. The CDR3 DNA follows: TGTGCCAGCTCACCAACCCAGGTAAACACTGAAGCTTTCTTT.

The V and J genes are TRBV5-6 and TRBJ1-1; TRBD1 matches at 8 bases. V shed 2 bases, J shed 1 base, and the junction held 7 bases outside the gene matches. Per the germline V gene, CDR1 is SGHDT and CDR2 is YYEEEE. This CDR3 comprises 16 residues. The CDR3 reads CASSFIPGTGNTEAFF. DNA of the CDR3: TGTGCCAGCAGCTTCATACCTGGGACAGGGAACACTGAAGCTTTCTTT.

The chain combines TRBV9 with TRBJ2-7; possibly TRBD2 for D (6 bases). This CDR3 has 16 amino acids. Germline assignment: CDR1 SGDLS and CDR2 YYNGEE. The V end was cut by 0 bases, the J end by 0 bases, with 13 bases between. The chain's CDR3 is CASSVGGTPSSYEQYF. The CDR3 nucleotides are TGTGCCAGCAGCGTAGGGGGGACTCCGAGCTCCTACGAGCAGTACTTC. Looking up the rest from reference TRBV9 and TRBJ2-7 gives the full variable domain: DSGVTQTPKHLITATGQRVTLRCSPRSGDLSVYWYQQSLDQGLQFLIQYYNGEERAKGNILERFSAQQFPDLHSELNLSSLELGDSALYFCASSVGGTPSSYEQYFGPGTRLTVT.

The J gene is TRBJ2-3, the V gene TRBV13; 7 positions agree with TRBD2. The CDR3 spans 15 residues. CDR1 and CDR2 (germline): PRHDT, FYEKMQ (reference sequence). With 5 bases clipped from V and 8 bases from J, the junction kept 13 bases outside the gene matches. The CDR3 loop reads CASSPTRSPGGTQYF. In DNA form, the CDR3 reads TGTGCCAGCAGCCCGACTAGGAGCCCGGGGGGTACGCAGTATTTT. The full variable domain, in which reference TRBV13 and TRBJ2-3 provide the parts outside the CDR3, is AAGVIQSPRHLIKEKRETATLKCYPIPRHDTVYWYQQGPGQDPQFLISFYEKMQSDKGSIPDRFSAQQFSDYHSELNMSSLELGDSALYFCASSPTRSPGGTQYFGPGTRLTVL.

As regards this clone: Other DNA sequences in this specimen translate into the identical CDR3. The chain recombines TRBV1 with TRBJ2-2; TRBD2, the table's D call, was not compared with the DNA. TRBV1 is noted as a pseudogene. CDR3 length: 17 residues. CDR3 amino acids: CTSSQEPPGGRTGELFF. In DNA form, the CDR3 reads TGCACCAGCAGCCAAGAACCCCCGGGGGGGCGCACCGGGGAGCTGTTTTTT.

The chain carries TRBV10-3 and TRBJ2-7; 8 positions match TRBD1. The germline V gene has CDR1 ENHRY and CDR2 SYGVKD. The V segment lost 4 bases and the J segment 4 bases; nucleotides outside the gene matches: 9. This CDR3 contains 15 residues. CDR3 DNA sequence: TGTGCCATCAGTGGGGGGGCAGGGGGCGGGTACGAGCAGTACTTC. It encodes CAISGGAGGGYEQYF.

The chain has TRBV7-8 and TRBJ2-3; a weak D match, TRBD1 (6 bases). Germline V CDR1 and CDR2: SGHVS, FQNEAQ. V shed 3 bases and J shed 2 bases, with 9 bases lying between them. The CDR3 loop spans 14 amino acids. CDR3 DNA: TGTGCCAGCAGCTTCCAGGGGCCCACAGATACGCAGTATTTT. It yields the protein CASSFQGPTDTQYF.

The rearrangement joins TRBV30 to TRBJ2-2; 9 bases fit TRBD2. CDR1 and CDR2 from the germline V gene are GTSNPN and SVGIG (reference sequence). This CDR3 region has 16 residues. J was trimmed by 4 bases and V by 2 bases; bases with no gene match: 8. The chain's CDR3 is CAWSRSGAGGTGELFF. CDR3 in DNA: TGTGCCTGGAGTAGGTCGGGAGCGGGGGGCACCGGGGAGCTGTTTTTT.

The V and J genes are TRBV30 and TRBJ2-5; 8 bases agree with TRBD2. V was pared by 3 bases and J by 1 base, with 7 bases of the junction left unmatched. The V gene's germline CDR1 is GTSNPN and CDR2 SVGIG (reference sequence). This CDR3 contains 15 residues. The CDR3: CAWSTLAGFQETQYF. The DNA of the CDR3 is TGTGCCTGGAGCACTCTAGCGGGCTTCCAAGAGACCCAGTACTTC.

The CDR3 DNA reads as TGCGCCAGCAGCTCGGGCCCCGGGACAGGGGGATTTGGGGCCAACGTCCTGACTTTC. Amino acids: CASSSGPGTGGFGANVLTF. The chain uses TRBV5-1 and TRBJ2-6; 11 bases line up with TRBD1. V gave up 3 bases and J gave up 3 bases; unmatched junction bases: 11. From germline, CDR1 is SGHRS and CDR2 YFSETQ. The CDR3 covers 19 residues. The variable domain in full, completed from reference TRBV5-1 and TRBJ2-6, reads KAGVTQTPRYLIKTRGQQVTLSCSPISGHRSVSWYQQTPGQGLQFLFEYFSETQRNKGNFPGRFSGRQFSNSRSEMNVSTLELGDSALYLCASSSGPGTGGFGANVLTFGAGSRLTVL.

This clone was detected only once. The chain links TRBV30 to TRBJ1-6, with a tentative D call TRBD1 (5 bases). Germline loops: CDR1 GTSNPN, CDR2 SVGIG (reference sequence). V gave up 1 base and J gave up 8 bases, with 6 bases separating them. The CDR3 totals 12 residues. CDR3 region: CAWSGGDSPLHF. As DNA, the CDR3 is TGTGCCTGGAGTGGGGGCGATTCACCCCTCCACTTT.

The chain recombines TRBV27 with TRBJ2-3, with TRBD1 matching 7 bases. Germline V gene sequence: CDR1 MNHEY, CDR2 SMNVEV (reference sequence). V lost 5 bases to trimming and J lost 0 bases; unmatched junction nucleotides: 5. CDR3 length equals 15 residues. The CDR3 region has the DNA TGTGCCAGCAGTACCTCGGACAGGAGCACAGATACGCAGTATTTT. It specifies CASSTSDRSTDTQYF.

V and J are TRBV2 and TRBJ1-3; possible D gene TRBD1, 5 bases. The CDR3 consists of 14 residues. V dropped 3 bases and J dropped 4 bases, with 10 bases sitting between them. In germline, CDR1 is SNHLY, CDR2 FYNNEI. The CDR3 region is CASSDDRSGNTIYF. DNA for the CDR3: TGTGCCAGCAGTGACGACAGATCGGGAAACACCATATATTTT.

The J gene is TRBJ2-3, the V gene TRBV7-9; maybe TRBD2 (6 bases). The germline V gene encodes CDR1 SEHNR and CDR2 FQNEAQ (reference sequence). The CDR3 loop spans 16 amino acids. Trimming shortened V by 5 bases and J by 1 base, and 16 bases separated the two germline ends. The CDR3 loop reads CASSQTGGAGTDTQYF. DNA of the CDR3: TGTGCCAGCAGCCAAACCGGCGGGGCCGGCACAGATACGCAGTATTTT. Full variable domain (remainder filled in from reference TRBV7-9 and TRBJ2-3): DTGVSQNPRHKITKRGQNVTFRCDPISEHNRLYWYRQTLGQGPEFLTYFQNEAQLEKSRLLSDRFSAERPKGSFSTLEIQRTEQGDSAMYLCASSQTGGAGTDTQYFGPGTRLTVL.

This chain connects TRBV7-2 to TRBJ2-3, with 10 nucleotides matching TRBD2. The CDR3 runs 18 residues. Trimming at V came to 5 bases and at J to 1 base, leaving 12 bases not matched to a gene. Germline lookup yields CDR1 SGHTA and CDR2 FQGNSA. The CDR3 coding sequence is TGTGCCAGCAGCCCGAAGCGGGAGGGGAATTTGCGCACAGATACGCAGTATTTT. Its translation is CASSPKREGNLRTDTQYF.

The chain has TRBV16 and TRBJ2-3, with 10 bases fitting TRBD2. There are 15 residues in the CDR3. Looked up from germline, CDR1 is KGHSY and CDR2 is FQNENV. J gave up 0 bases and V 4 bases, and 1 base lay outside the gene matches. The CDR3 protein is CASSRTSGSTDTQYF. The CDR3 region has the DNA TGTGCCAGCAGCCGGACTAGCGGCAGCACAGATACGCAGTATTTT. Together with reference TRBV16 and TRBJ2-3, the CDR3 gives the full variable domain: GEEVAQTPKHLVRGEGQKAKLYCAPIKGHSYVFWYQQVLKNEFKFLISFQNENVFDETGMPKERFSAKCLPNSPCSLEIQATKLEDSAVYFCASSRTSGSTDTQYFGPGTRLTVL.

J is TRBJ2-7 and V is TRBV5-4, with 12 bases aligning to TRBD2. This CDR3 has 15 residues. The trim removed 0 bases at V and 3 bases at J, leaving 1 base unmatched. Germline V gene lookup returns CDR1 SGHNT and CDR2 YYREEE (reference sequence). The chain's CDR3 is CASSLGTSGIYEQYF. The DNA for the CDR3 is TGTGCCAGCAGCTTGGGGACTAGCGGGATCTACGAGCAGTACTTC.

The CDR3, as DNA: TGTGCCAGCAGCGTAGCGGGGACAGGGACCGAAGCTTTCTTT. Amino acid sequence: CASSVAGTGTEAFF. The rearrangement uses TRBV9 and TRBJ1-1; 9 nucleotides line up with TRBD1. Germline V gene lookup returns CDR1 SGDLS and CDR2 YYNGEE. V trimming: 0 bases; J trimming: 8 bases; junction bases outside the gene matches: 5. The CDR3 runs to 14 residues.

The chain uses TRBV5-6 and TRBJ2-2; TRBD2 matches 8 bases. CDR1 and CDR2 from the germline V gene are SGHDT and YYEEEE. J gave up 2 bases and V 1 base, and 13 bases lay outside the gene matches. This CDR3 contains 19 residues. Here the CDR3 DNA reads TGTGCCAGCAGCTTGATCCCCTTTGGGCTAGCGGGTAACACCGGGGAGCTGTTTTTT. As protein: CASSLIPFGLAGNTGELFF.

This chain links TRBV18 with TRBJ2-2; 7 positions agree with TRBD2. With V trimmed by 0 bases and J by 3 bases, 7 bases remained unmatched. The CDR3 is 17 residues long. Germline V gene lookup returns CDR1 KGHSH and CDR2 LQKENI. As DNA, the CDR3 is TGTGCCAGCTCACCACCGCAAGCGGGGATATACACCGGGGAGCTGTTTTTT. Protein sequence: CASSPPQAGIYTGELFF. Looking up the rest from reference TRBV18 and TRBJ2-2 gives the full variable domain: NAGVMQNPRHLVRRRGQEARLRCSPMKGHSHVYWYRQLPEEGLKFMVYLQKENIIDESGMPKERFSAEFPKEGPSILRIQQVVRGDSAAYFCASSPPQAGIYTGELFFGEGSRLTVL.